The 21 T cell receptor beta chains given below trace back to one sample, sequenced in a study of cytomegalovirus exposure and HLA in healthy donors. Sequencing used immunoSEQ multiplex PCR; TCRdb keeps in-frame clones, though not all of them. The sample contains 130,000 to 150,000 clones, over 80% of which appear only once. Specimen: PBMCs. The receptors were gathered from a man younger than 35 in good health and CMV-seropositive.

J is TRBJ1-5 and V is TRBV28, with unresolved D. The CDR3 is made up of 15 amino acids. V lost 7 bases to trimming and J lost 0 bases, with 13 bases between them. Germline V gene sequence: CDR1 MDHEN, CDR2 SYDVKM. In nucleotides, the CDR3 is TGTGCCAGCACGAGGGCTGCTTATAGCAATCAGCCCCAGCATTTT. Amino acid sequence: CASTRAAYSNQPQHF.

The J gene is TRBJ1-2, the V gene TRBV19, with TRBD1 matching 7 bases. V was clipped by 9 bases and J by 4 bases; unmatched bases: 5. The germline gives CDR1 LNHDA, CDR2 SQIVND (reference sequence). The CDR3 has 12 amino acids. The CDR3 loop is CASDRAGYGYTF. The DNA for the CDR3 is TGTGCCAGCGACAGGGCGGGCTATGGCTACACCTTC.

This sequence joins TRBV5-1 and TRBJ2-1, with 10 bases matching TRBD2. Germline V lookup: CDR1 SGHRS, CDR2 YFSETQ. V trimming: 4 bases; J trimming: 0 bases; junction bases outside the gene matches: 4. The CDR3 extends over 16 amino acids. CDR3 DNA sequence: TGCGCCAGCAGCCAGCTAGCGGGAGTCTCCTACAATGAGCAGTTCTTC. Its translation is CASSQLAGVSYNEQFF.

This sequence joins TRBV4-1 and TRBJ1-2; D not resolved. The length of the CDR3 is 14 residues. In germline, CDR1 is MGHRA, CDR2 YSYEKL. Deletions cut 7 bases from V and 2 bases from J, with 14 bases between. For the CDR3, the DNA is TGCGCCAGCACCTTAGGAAGCGGGAACTATGGCTACACCTTC. This sequence encodes CASTLGSGNYGYTF.

The CDR3 DNA follows: TGTGCCAGCAGCCAGAATTTAGGACAGGGGAACACTGAAGCTTTCTTT. Encoded protein: CASSQNLGQGNTEAFF. V and J are TRBV5-6 and TRBJ1-1; 8 positions match TRBD1. Germline lookup yields CDR1 SGHDT and CDR2 YYEEEE. The CDR3 is 16 amino acids. Losses at the gene ends were 4 bases for V and 1 base for J; bases not matched to a gene: 9.

The V and J genes are TRBV7-9 and TRBJ1-2; a possible D gene is TRBD1 (5 bases). The CDR3 contains 13 residues. Deletions cut 5 bases from V and 0 bases from J, with 7 bases between. Germline V gives CDR1 SEHNR, CDR2 FQNEAQ (reference sequence). CDR3 in DNA: TGTGCCAGCAGCGAGACAGCTAACTATGGCTACACCTTC. It specifies CASSETANYGYTF.

This chain links TRBV19 with TRBJ1-2, with TRBD1 matching over 7 bases. CDR3 length: 13 amino acids. CDR1 LNHDA and CDR2 SQIVND come from the germline V gene (reference sequence). Trimming took 5 bases from V and 5 from J; bases not matched to a gene: 5. The CDR3 DNA reads TGTGCCAGTAGTCAAATACAGGGGTATGGCTACACCTTC. Its protein product is CASSQIQGYGYTF.

The chain joins TRBV7-3 to TRBJ1-6, with 7 nucleotides matching TRBD1. The CDR3 sequence is 14 residues long. CDR1 and CDR2 from the germline V gene are SGHTA and FQGTGA. The V segment lost 8 bases and the J segment 9 bases; nucleotides outside the gene matches: 10. The CDR3 loop is CASYGQARSSPLHF. The CDR3 DNA follows: TGTGCCAGCTACGGACAGGCTAGGAGTTCACCCCTCCACTTT.

A single count supports this clone. The V gene is TRBV28, the J gene TRBJ1-5; possible D gene TRBD1, 5 bases. CDR1 is MDHEN, CDR2 SYDVKM, per germline. The CDR3 totals 13 residues. The V end lost 1 base, the J end lost 6 bases, and 7 bases lay between the germline ends. CDR3 residues: CASSLSTVQPQHF. The CDR3 DNA reads TGTGCCAGCAGTTTATCGACAGTTCAGCCCCAGCATTTT.

This chain uses TRBV28 with TRBJ2-3, with 9 bases fitting TRBD1. V was clipped by 2 bases and J by 3 bases; unmatched bases: 3. Per the germline V gene, CDR1 is MDHEN and CDR2 is SYDVKM. There are 15 residues in the CDR3. The CDR3 coding sequence is TGTGCCAGCAGTTTACTCGGACAGGGGACAGATACGCAGTATTTT. Its translation is CASSLLGQGTDTQYF.

The chain has TRBV19 and TRBJ2-2; no definite D call. The germline V and J ends were trimmed by 6 bases and 7 bases, with 12 bases remaining between them. The CDR3 is 13 amino acids. Per the germline V gene, CDR1 is LNHDA and CDR2 is SQIVND (reference sequence). The CDR3: CASRSVEVGELFF. CDR3 DNA sequence: TGTGCCAGTAGGAGCGTAGAAGTCGGGGAGCTGTTTTTT.

The chain recombines TRBV18 with TRBJ2-1, with 11 bases identical to TRBD2. CDR1 and CDR2 (germline): KGHSH, LQKENI. Trimming removed 6 bases from V and 3 bases from J; junction bases left unmatched: 1. This CDR3 comprises 14 residues. The CDR3 reads CASSGTSGYNEQFF. The CDR3 nucleotides are TGTGCCAGCTCCGGGACTAGCGGCTACAATGAGCAGTTCTTC.

This clone has only a few counts. The DNA for the CDR3 is TGTGCCAGCAGCTCCGGGAATGAAAAACTGTTTTTT. Its protein product is CASSSGNEKLFF. The rearrangement joins TRBV5-4 to TRBJ1-4; the D is unclear. Germline V gives CDR1 SGHNT, CDR2 YYREEE (reference sequence). The germline V and J ends were trimmed by 3 bases and 5 bases, with 5 bases remaining between them. The CDR3 totals 12 residues.

The chain carries TRBV5-4 and TRBJ2-1, with TRBD2 matching 8 bases. This CDR3 spans 16 amino acids. Germline V lookup: CDR1 SGHNT, CDR2 YYREEE (reference sequence). V shed 3 bases and J 4 bases; nucleotides not matched to a gene: 9. The CDR3 DNA follows: TGTGCCAGCAGCTCTCAGCGGGGGCCTCTTTACAATGAGCAGTTCTTC. Residues: CASSSQRGPLYNEQFF.

V gene TRBV29-1 combines with J gene TRBJ2-2; 7 bases are shared with TRBD1. Germline V gene lookup returns CDR1 SQVTM and CDR2 ANQGSEA. V lost 6 bases, J lost 1 base, and 2 bases stayed unmatched. This CDR3 is 13 amino acids long. CDR3 in amino acids: CSVGQENTGELFF. The CDR3 DNA reads TGCAGCGTCGGACAGGAGAACACCGGGGAGCTGTTTTTT.

The genes are TRBV5-1 and TRBJ2-1; 11 bases line up with TRBD2. The ends lost 1 base at V and 5 bases at J; junction bases unmatched: 11. This CDR3 has 18 residues. Germline CDR1 reads SGHRS; CDR2 reads YFSETQ. In nucleotides, the CDR3 is TGCGCCAGCAGCTTGTTGGTTACTAGCGGGAGAGACAACAATGAGCAGTTCTTC. This encodes CASSLLVTSGRDNNEQFF.

This clone appeared once. This sequence joins TRBV28 and TRBJ2-7; D may be TRBD2 (7 bases). V was trimmed by 7 bases and J by 6 bases, leaving 22 bases between them. The CDR3 covers 15 residues. Germline V gene data show CDR1 as MDHEN and CDR2 as SYDVKM. The CDR3 reads CASILPGGGGTEQYF. Here the CDR3 DNA reads TGTGCCAGCATCCTCCCGGGCGGGGGCGGGACCGAGCAGTACTTC.

This chain uses TRBV9 with TRBJ2-1; D is possibly TRBD1 (7 bases). This CDR3 comprises 17 residues. The V and J ends lost 3 bases and 5 bases respectively, with 21 bases between them. Germline V gene lookup returns CDR1 SGDLS and CDR2 YYNGEE. CDR3 protein: CASSGFLTGEANNEQFF. CDR3 coding DNA: TGTGCCAGCAGCGGTTTTCTCACAGGGGAGGCGAACAATGAGCAGTTCTTC.

V is TRBV5-1 and J is TRBJ2-1, with 9 nucleotides matching TRBD1. Trimming took 4 bases from V and 4 from J; bases not matched to a gene: 6. Germline CDR1 reads SGHRS; CDR2 reads YFSETQ. The CDR3 runs to 15 residues. For the CDR3, the DNA is TGCGCCAGCAGCCTCTCGACAGGGGGATACAATGAGCAGTTCTTC. It codes for CASSLSTGGYNEQFF.

The gene calls are TRBV14 and TRBJ2-1; weak D call: TRBD1 (7 bases). CDR1 SGHDN and CDR2 FVKESK come from the germline V gene. This CDR3 spans 18 amino acids. V lost 4 bases and J lost 0, with 19 bases in between. The CDR3 loop reads CASSRGGRQGSSYNEQFF. CDR3 in DNA: TGTGCCAGCAGCCGAGGGGGGAGACAGGGCAGCTCCTACAATGAGCAGTTCTTC.

The gene calls are TRBV6-5 and TRBJ1-4, with D unresolved. V was cut by 2 bases and J by 8 bases, with 9 bases left in between. The CDR3 has 13 residues. CDR1 and CDR2 (germline): MNHEY, SVGAGI. For the CDR3, the DNA is TGTGCCAGCAGTTACGGCCAGGCGGAAAAACTGTTTTTT. Protein sequence: CASSYGQAEKLFF.